The rows below give T cell receptor beta chains drawn from one sample of a study of graft-versus-host responses after intestinal transplantation. Generated by immunoSEQ multiplex PCR, the TCRdb table keeps only in-frame clones and is missing some. Among approximately 97,000 clones listed, about nine tenths were seen once. The antigens these receptors bind are not known. Sequencing was performed on unstimulated CD4+ T cells sorted from spleen or lymph node cells, taken before transplant. Receptors originate from a human donor who was the organ donor for an intestinal transplant. CDR3s include the opening cysteine and the closing phenylalanine or tryptophan. The D gene is left open where the match is weak. Clone size is shown for a subset of rows, as once, few, many or a class of expanded clone.

V gene: TRBV2; clone size: .; J gene: TRBJ1-1; D gene: .; CDR3 protein: CASKKGGPNTEAFF; CDR3 DNA: TGTGCCAGCAAAAAAGGAGGGCCGAACACTGAAGCTTTCTTT
V gene: TRBV18; clone size: .; J gene: TRBJ2-6; D gene: TRBD1; CDR3 protein: CASSPQGASVSGANVLTF; CDR3 DNA: TGTGCCAGCTCACCACAGGGGGCCTCTGTCTCTGGGGCCAACGTCCTGACTTTC
V gene: TRBV5-4; clone size: .; J gene: TRBJ2-2; D gene: TRBD1; CDR3 protein: CASSLGQGASTGELFF; CDR3 DNA: TGTGCCAGCAGCTTAGGACAGGGGGCTAGCACCGGGGAGCTGTTTTTT
V gene: TRBV18; clone size: .; J gene: TRBJ2-7; D gene: .; CDR3 protein: CASSPQAGETYEQYF; CDR3 DNA: TGTGCCAGCTCACCACAAGCAGGGGAAACTTACGAGCAGTACTTC
V gene: TRBV6-1; clone size: .; J gene: TRBJ2-7; D gene: .; CDR3 protein: CAIQRHNPSYEQYF; CDR3 DNA: TGTGCCATTCAGAGACATAACCCCTCCTACGAGCAGTACTTC
V gene: TRBV25-1; clone size: .; J gene: TRBJ1-1; D gene: .; CDR3 protein: CASRETGLNTEAFF; CDR3 DNA: TGTGCCAGCAGAGAAACAGGGTTGAACACTGAAGCTTTCTTT
V gene: TRBV11-2; clone size: .; J gene: TRBJ2-3; D gene: TRBD1; CDR3 protein: CASTLLLRQGKTDTQYF; CDR3 DNA: TGTGCCAGCACCCTACTTCTTAGACAGGGAAAGACAGATACGCAGTATTTT
V gene: TRBV2; clone size: .; J gene: TRBJ1-1; D gene: .; CDR3 protein: CASSPGRGGDMNTEAFF; CDR3 DNA: TGTGCCAGCAGCCCCGGCAGGGGAGGGGACATGAACACTGAAGCTTTCTTT
V gene: TRBV19; clone size: .; J gene: TRBJ1-2; D gene: .; CDR3 protein: CASSSGGGWFYGYTF; CDR3 DNA: TGTGCCAGTAGTTCTGGGGGAGGTTGGTTTTATGGCTACACCTTC
V gene: TRBV7-9; clone size: .; J gene: TRBJ2-1; D gene: TRBD2; CDR3 protein: CASSLRGGGLAAMYNEQFF; CDR3 DNA: TGTGCCAGCAGCTTACGGGGGGGTGGGCTAGCAGCAATGTACAATGAGCAGTTCTTC
V gene: TRBV19; clone size: few; J gene: TRBJ1-1; D gene: .; CDR3 protein: CASSIGRGNTEAFF; CDR3 DNA: TGTGCCAGTAGTATAGGAAGGGGTAACACTGAAGCTTTCTTT
V gene: TRBV7-2; clone size: .; J gene: TRBJ2-7; D gene: .; CDR3 protein: CASSLSGIPYYEQYF; CDR3 DNA: TGTGCCAGCAGCTTGTCAGGAATCCCCTACTACGAGCAGTACTTC
V gene: TRBV18; clone size: .; J gene: TRBJ1-6; D gene: .; CDR3 protein: CASSPDSSSYNSPLHF; CDR3 DNA: TGTGCCAGCTCACCGGACTCGAGCTCCTATAATTCACCCCTCCACTTT
V gene: TRBV27; clone size: .; J gene: TRBJ1-4; D gene: .; CDR3 protein: CASSRLGTNEKLFF; CDR3 DNA: TGTGCCAGCAGTAGACTCGGGACTAATGAAAAACTGTTTTTT